These 9 T cell receptor beta chains were all obtained from the same sample, sequenced in a study of blood T cell repertoires in COVID-19. The assay was immunoSEQ multiplex PCR, and TCRdb's table has in-frame clones only and misses some. The sample shows roughly 280,000 clones, 80% to 90% of them seen only once. The sequencing input was PBMCs or T cells enriched from blood (not recorded which). These receptors were obtained from a woman aged 30 to 39 with acute COVID-19.

V usage is TRBV7-2 and J usage is TRBJ2-7, with 10 bases lining up with TRBD1. The CDR3 has 15 residues. Germline V gene data show CDR1 as SGHTA and CDR2 as FQGNSA. V shed 4 bases, J shed 5 bases, and the junction held 8 bases outside the gene matches. The CDR3 DNA sequence: TGTGCCAGCAGCTATGCTCCGGGACAGGGGAACGAGCAGTACTTC. It encodes CASSYAPGQGNEQYF.

V and J are TRBV5-4 and TRBJ2-1; D perhaps matches TRBD1 (5 bases). The V end lost 5 bases, the J end lost 8 bases, and 20 bases lay between the germline ends. The germline gives CDR1 SGHNT, CDR2 YYREEE (reference sequence). The CDR3 sequence is 15 residues long. The CDR3 protein is CASSQIGVRNDEQFF. The CDR3 region has the DNA TGTGCCAGCAGTCAAATAGGGGTCCGGAACGATGAGCAGTTCTTC.

J is TRBJ2-7 and V is TRBV27; 9 positions agree with TRBD1. V was pared by 6 bases and J by 5 bases, with 5 bases of the junction left unmatched. CDR3 size: 13 residues. Per the germline V gene, CDR1 is MNHEY and CDR2 is SMNVEV (reference sequence). The CDR3 loop reads CASRPGQGNEQYF. In DNA form, the CDR3 reads TGTGCCAGCAGGCCGGGACAGGGTAACGAGCAGTACTTC.

This clone has just one count. V and J are TRBV28 and TRBJ1-1; no clear D. The germline V and J ends were trimmed by 7 bases and 4 bases, with 10 bases remaining between them. Germline lookup yields CDR1 MDHEN and CDR2 SYDVKM. The CDR3 length is 12 residues. CDR3 nucleotides: TGTGCCAGCAAATCGGTTGGCACTGAAGCTTTCTTT. The encoded protein is CASKSVGTEAFF.

This rearrangement joins TRBV25-1 to TRBJ2-3; D is possibly TRBD1 (6 bases). This CDR3 spans 16 amino acids. V dropped 0 bases and J dropped 1 base, with 11 bases sitting between them. Germline V lookup: CDR1 MGHDK, CDR2 SYGVNS. CDR3 amino acids: CASSEYTGRGTDTQYF. In nucleotides, the CDR3 is TGTGCCAGCAGTGAATATACAGGGCGAGGCACAGATACGCAGTATTTT.

This sequence joins TRBV4-1 and TRBJ2-7, with a possible D match to TRBD2 (5 bases). CDR3 length: 16 residues. The germline V and J ends were trimmed by 1 base and 4 bases, with 17 bases remaining between them. Germline loops: CDR1 MGHRA, CDR2 YSYEKL. CDR3 protein: CASSQVEGPAVYEQYF. The CDR3 DNA follows: TGCGCCAGCAGCCAAGTCGAGGGCCCGGCCGTGTACGAGCAGTACTTC.

This chain connects TRBV7-9 to TRBJ2-5; D uncertain. The CDR3 length is 14 residues. CDR1 and CDR2 from the germline V gene are SEHNR and FQNEAQ (reference sequence). V lost 1 base, J lost 5 bases, and 11 bases lay in between. The CDR3 loop reads CASSLVPGPETQYF. For the CDR3, the DNA is TGTGCCAGCAGCTTAGTTCCGGGTCCGGAGACCCAGTACTTC.

J is TRBJ2-7 and V is TRBV7-9, with 7 bases matching TRBD2. The germline gives CDR1 SEHNR, CDR2 FQNEAQ (reference sequence). The CDR3 consists of 13 residues. V lost 4 bases to trimming and J lost 9 bases; unmatched junction nucleotides: 9. CDR3 in DNA: TGTGCCAGCAGCTCCCCCCCCGGGGAGGGGCAGTACTTC. This sequence encodes CASSSPPGEGQYF.

The J gene is TRBJ1-3, the V gene TRBV19; TRBD1 is a possible D gene (6 bases). Germline lookup yields CDR1 LNHDA and CDR2 SQIVND (reference sequence). The CDR3 runs 14 residues. V was clipped by 10 bases and J by 4 bases, with 17 bases between them. CDR3 sequence: CATLNAGGGNTIYF. Here the CDR3 DNA reads TGTGCCACCCTAAACGCGGGGGGCGGAAACACCATATATTTT.